This TCR beta chain was sequenced during a study of blood T cell repertoires in COVID-19. Study-level information: The samples span acute and convalescent COVID-19 from the United States, Italy and Spain. Sample material is recorded as cDNA or gDNA derived from T cells, B-cell-depleted T cells, or PBMCs.

In the authors' methods: The authors estimated nucleated cell counts from reference gene primer amplification. This table comes from immunoSEQ multiplex PCR, and its TCRdb copy is limited to in-frame clones, with some not included. The DNA was the basis for D and trimming; V, J and clone size are from that table. Of 180,000 or so clones listed, about nine tenths were seen once; the top ten hold about 7%. V was shortened by 5 bases and J by 4 bases, with 12 bases between the two germline ends. The CDR3 is made up of 14 amino acids. The germline V gene has CDR1 MNHEY and CDR2 SVGAGI. The specimen sequenced was peripheral blood. The rearrangement joins TRBV6-5 to TRBJ1-5; the D is unclear. The sequence was collected from a man aged 35 to 55 with acute or convalescent COVID-19. DNA for the CDR3: TGTGCCAGCAGTCCGCGAGGGAGGAATCAGCCCCAGCATTTT. Amino acids: CASSPRGRNQPQHF.